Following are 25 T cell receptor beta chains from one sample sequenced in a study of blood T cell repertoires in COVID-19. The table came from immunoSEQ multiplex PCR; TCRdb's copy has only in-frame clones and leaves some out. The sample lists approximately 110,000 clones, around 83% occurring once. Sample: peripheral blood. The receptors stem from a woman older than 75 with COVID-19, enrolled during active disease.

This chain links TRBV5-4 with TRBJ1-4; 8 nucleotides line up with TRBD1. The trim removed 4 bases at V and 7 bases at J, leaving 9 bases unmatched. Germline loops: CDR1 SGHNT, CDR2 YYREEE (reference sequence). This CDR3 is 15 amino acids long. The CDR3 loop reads CASSPGGAGGEKLFF. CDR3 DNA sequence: TGTGCCAGCAGCCCAGGGGGCGCAGGAGGTGAAAAACTGTTTTTT.

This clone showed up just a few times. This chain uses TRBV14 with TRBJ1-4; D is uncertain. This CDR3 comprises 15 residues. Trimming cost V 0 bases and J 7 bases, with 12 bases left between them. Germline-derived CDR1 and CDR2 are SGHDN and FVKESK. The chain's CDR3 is CASSQDRGMGEKLFF. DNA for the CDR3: TGTGCCAGCAGCCAAGATCGGGGAATGGGTGAAAAACTGTTTTTT.

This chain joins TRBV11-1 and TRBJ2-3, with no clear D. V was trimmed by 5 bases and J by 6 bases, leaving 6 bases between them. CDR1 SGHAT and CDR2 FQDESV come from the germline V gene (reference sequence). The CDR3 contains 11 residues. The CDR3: CASSQSDTQYF. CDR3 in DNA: TGTGCCAGCAGCCAGTCGGATACGCAGTATTTT.

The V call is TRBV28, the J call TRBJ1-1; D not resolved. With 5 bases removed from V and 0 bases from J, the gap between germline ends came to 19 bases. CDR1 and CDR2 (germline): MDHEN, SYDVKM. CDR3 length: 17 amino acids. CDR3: CASSHGEGLALNTEAFF. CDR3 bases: TGTGCCAGCAGTCATGGGGAGGGATTGGCATTGAACACTGAAGCTTTCTTT. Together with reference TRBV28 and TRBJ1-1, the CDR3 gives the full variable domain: DVKVTQSSRYLVKRTGEKVFLECVQDMDHENMFWYRQDPGLGLRLIYFSYDVKMKEKGDIPEGYSVSREKKERFSLILESASTNQTSMYLCASSHGEGLALNTEAFFGQGTRLTVV.

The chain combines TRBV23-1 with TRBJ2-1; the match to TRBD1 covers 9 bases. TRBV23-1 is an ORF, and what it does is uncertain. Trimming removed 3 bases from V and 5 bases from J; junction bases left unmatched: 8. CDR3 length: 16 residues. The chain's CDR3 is CASSHWDREAHNEQFF. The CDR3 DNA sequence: TGCGCCAGCAGTCATTGGGACAGGGAGGCACACAATGAGCAGTTCTTC.

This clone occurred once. CDR3 coding DNA: TGTGCCAGCAGCCGAAGAAACAGGGAAAATAGCAATCAGCCCCAGCATTTT. This sequence encodes CASSRRNRENSNQPQHF. This chain connects TRBV28 to TRBJ1-5; D might be TRBD1 (6 bases). Looked up from germline, CDR1 is MDHEN and CDR2 is SYDVKM. The ends were cut back, 6 bases at V and 0 bases at J, with 18 bases in the middle. This CDR3 region has 17 residues.

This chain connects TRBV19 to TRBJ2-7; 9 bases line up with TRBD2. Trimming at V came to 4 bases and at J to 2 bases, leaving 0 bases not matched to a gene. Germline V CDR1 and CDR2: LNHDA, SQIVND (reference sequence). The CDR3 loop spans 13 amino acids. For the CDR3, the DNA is TGTGCCAGTAGTAGCGGGAGGGCCTACGAGCAGTACTTC. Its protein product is CASSSGRAYEQYF. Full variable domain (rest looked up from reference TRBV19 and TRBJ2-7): DGGITQSPKYLFRKEGQNVTLSCEQNLNHDAMYWYRQDPGQGLRLIYYSQIVNDFQKGDIAEGYSVSREKKESFPLTVTSAQKNPTAFYLCASSSGRAYEQYFGPGTRLTVT.

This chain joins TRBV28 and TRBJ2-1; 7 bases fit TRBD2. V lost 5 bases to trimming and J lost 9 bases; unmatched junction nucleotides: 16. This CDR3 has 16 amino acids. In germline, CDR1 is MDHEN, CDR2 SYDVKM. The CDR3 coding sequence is TGTGCCAGCAGTATCGTGGGAGGGTTCGATCGCACTGAGCAGTTCTTC. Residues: CASSIVGGFDRTEQFF.

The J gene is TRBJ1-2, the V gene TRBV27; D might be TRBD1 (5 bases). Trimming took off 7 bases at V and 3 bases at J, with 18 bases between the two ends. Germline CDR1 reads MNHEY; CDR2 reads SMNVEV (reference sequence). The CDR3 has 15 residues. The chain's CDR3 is CASTGGGESDYGYTF. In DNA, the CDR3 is TGTGCCAGCACCGGGGGGGGTGAGAGTGACTATGGCTACACCTTC.

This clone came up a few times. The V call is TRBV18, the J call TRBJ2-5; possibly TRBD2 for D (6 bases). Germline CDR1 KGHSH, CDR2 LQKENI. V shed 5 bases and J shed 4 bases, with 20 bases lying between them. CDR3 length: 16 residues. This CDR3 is CASSSMGLTTRETQYF. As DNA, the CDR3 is TGTGCCAGCTCATCGATGGGACTGACGACCCGAGAGACCCAGTACTTC.

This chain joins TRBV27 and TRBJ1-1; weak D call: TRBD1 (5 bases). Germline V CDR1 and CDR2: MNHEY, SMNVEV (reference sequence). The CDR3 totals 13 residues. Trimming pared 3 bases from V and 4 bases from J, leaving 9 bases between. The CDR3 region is CASSFTGATEAFF. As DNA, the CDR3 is TGTGCCAGCAGTTTTACTGGGGCCACTGAAGCTTTCTTT.

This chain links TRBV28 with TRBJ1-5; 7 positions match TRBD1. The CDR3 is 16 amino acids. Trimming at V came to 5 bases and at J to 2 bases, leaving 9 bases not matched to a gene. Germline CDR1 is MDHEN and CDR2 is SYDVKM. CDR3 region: CASSTSGGHGNQPQHF. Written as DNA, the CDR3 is TGTGCCAGCAGTACTTCAGGGGGACATGGCAATCAGCCCCAGCATTTT.

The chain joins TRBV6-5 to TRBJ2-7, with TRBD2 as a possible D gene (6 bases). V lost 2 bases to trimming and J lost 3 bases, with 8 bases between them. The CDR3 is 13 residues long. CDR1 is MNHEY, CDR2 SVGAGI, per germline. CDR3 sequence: CASSYGSGYEQYF. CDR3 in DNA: TGTGCCAGCAGTTACGGTAGCGGCTACGAGCAGTACTTC.

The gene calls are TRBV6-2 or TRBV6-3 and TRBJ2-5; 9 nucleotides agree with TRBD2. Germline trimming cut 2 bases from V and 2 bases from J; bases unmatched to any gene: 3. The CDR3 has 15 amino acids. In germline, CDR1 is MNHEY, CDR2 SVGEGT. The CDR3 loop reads CASSYTGLAQETQYF. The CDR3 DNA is TGTGCCAGCAGTTACACCGGACTAGCGCAAGAGACCCAGTACTTC.

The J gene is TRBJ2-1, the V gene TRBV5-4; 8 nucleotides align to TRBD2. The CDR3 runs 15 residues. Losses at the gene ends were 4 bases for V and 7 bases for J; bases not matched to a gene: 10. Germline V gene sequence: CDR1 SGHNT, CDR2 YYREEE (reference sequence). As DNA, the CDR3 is TGTGCCAGCAGCGTCGGGAGGGACCGGGGAAATGAGCAGTTCTTC. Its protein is CASSVGRDRGNEQFF.

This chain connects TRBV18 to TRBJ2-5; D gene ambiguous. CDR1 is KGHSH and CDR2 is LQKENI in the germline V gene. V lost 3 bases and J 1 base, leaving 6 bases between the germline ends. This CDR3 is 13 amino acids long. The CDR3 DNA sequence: TGTGCCAGCTCACCTAGGAGCCAAGAGACCCAGTACTTC. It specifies CASSPRSQETQYF.

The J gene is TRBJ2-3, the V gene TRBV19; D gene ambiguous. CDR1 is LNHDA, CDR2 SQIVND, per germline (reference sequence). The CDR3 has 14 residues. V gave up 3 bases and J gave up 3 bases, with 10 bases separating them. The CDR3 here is CASSIGLRTDTQYF. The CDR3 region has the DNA TGTGCCAGTAGTATTGGTCTGAGGACAGATACGCAGTATTTT.

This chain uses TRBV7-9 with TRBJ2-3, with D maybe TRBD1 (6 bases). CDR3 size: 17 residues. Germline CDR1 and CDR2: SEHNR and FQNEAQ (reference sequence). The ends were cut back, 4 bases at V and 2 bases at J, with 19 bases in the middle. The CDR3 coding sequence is TGTGCCAGCAGCTCAGAGTTGGGGGCGCGGGTCACAGATACGCAGTATTTT. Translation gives CASSSELGARVTDTQYF.

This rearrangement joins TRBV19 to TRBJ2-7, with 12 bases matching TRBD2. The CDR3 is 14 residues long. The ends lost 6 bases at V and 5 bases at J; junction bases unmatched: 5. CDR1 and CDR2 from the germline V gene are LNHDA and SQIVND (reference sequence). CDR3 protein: CASRRLAGVHEQYF. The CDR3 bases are TGTGCCAGTAGGCGACTAGCGGGAGTCCACGAGCAGTACTTC. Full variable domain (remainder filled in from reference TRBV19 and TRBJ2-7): DGGITQSPKYLFRKEGQNVTLSCEQNLNHDAMYWYRQDPGQGLRLIYYSQIVNDFQKGDIAEGYSVSREKKESFPLTVTSAQKNPTAFYLCASRRLAGVHEQYFGPGTRLTVT.

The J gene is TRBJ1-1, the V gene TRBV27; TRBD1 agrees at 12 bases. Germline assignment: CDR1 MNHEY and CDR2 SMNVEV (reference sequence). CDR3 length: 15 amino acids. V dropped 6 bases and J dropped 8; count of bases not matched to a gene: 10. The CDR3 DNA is TGTGCCAGCAGACAGACCTGGGACAGGGGGCGAGAAGCTTTCTTT. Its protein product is CASRQTWDRGREAFF.

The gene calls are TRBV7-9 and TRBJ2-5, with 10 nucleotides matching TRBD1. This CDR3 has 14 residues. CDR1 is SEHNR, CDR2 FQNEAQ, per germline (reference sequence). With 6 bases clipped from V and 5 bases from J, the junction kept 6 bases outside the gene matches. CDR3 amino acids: CASRRQGARETQYF. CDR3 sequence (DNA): TGTGCCAGCAGAAGACAGGGGGCTCGGGAGACCCAGTACTTC.

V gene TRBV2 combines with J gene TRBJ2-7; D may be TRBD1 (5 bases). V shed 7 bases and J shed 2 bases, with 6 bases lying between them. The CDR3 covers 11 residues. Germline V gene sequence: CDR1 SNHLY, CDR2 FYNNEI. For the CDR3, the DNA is TGTGCCAGCAAACAGGCCTACGAGCAGTACTTC. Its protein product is CASKQAYEQYF.

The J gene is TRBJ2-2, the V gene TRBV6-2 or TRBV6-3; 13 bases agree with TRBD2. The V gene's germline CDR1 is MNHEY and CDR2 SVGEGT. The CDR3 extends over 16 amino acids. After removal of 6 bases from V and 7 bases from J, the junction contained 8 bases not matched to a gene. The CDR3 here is CASSLGLAGVNGELFF. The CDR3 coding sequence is TGTGCCAGCAGCCTTGGACTAGCGGGAGTGAACGGGGAGCTGTTTTTT.

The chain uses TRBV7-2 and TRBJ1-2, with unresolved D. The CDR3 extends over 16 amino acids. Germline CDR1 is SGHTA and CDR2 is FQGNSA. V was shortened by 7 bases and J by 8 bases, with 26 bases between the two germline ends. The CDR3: CASTPFTTAGSGGYTF. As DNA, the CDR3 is TGTGCCAGCACCCCCTTTACAACAGCGGGAAGTGGGGGCTACACCTTC. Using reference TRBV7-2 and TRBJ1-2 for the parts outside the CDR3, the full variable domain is GAGVSQSPSNKVTEKGKDVELRCDPISGHTALYWYRQSLGQGLEFLIYFQGNSAPDKSGLPSDRFSAERTGGSVSTLTIQRTQQEDSAVYLCASTPFTTAGSGGYTFGSGTRLTVV.

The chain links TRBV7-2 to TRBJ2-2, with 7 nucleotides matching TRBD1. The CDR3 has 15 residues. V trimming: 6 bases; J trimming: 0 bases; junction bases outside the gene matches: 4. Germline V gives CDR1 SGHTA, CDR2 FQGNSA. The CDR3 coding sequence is TGTGCCAGCAGACAAACAGGGGCGAACACCGGGGAGCTGTTTTTT. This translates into CASRQTGANTGELFF. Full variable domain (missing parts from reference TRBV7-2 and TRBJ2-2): GAGVSQSPSNKVTEKGKDVELRCDPISGHTALYWYRQSLGQGLEFLIYFQGNSAPDKSGLPSDRFSAERTGGSVSTLTIQRTQQEDSAVYLCASRQTGANTGELFFGEGSRLTVL.